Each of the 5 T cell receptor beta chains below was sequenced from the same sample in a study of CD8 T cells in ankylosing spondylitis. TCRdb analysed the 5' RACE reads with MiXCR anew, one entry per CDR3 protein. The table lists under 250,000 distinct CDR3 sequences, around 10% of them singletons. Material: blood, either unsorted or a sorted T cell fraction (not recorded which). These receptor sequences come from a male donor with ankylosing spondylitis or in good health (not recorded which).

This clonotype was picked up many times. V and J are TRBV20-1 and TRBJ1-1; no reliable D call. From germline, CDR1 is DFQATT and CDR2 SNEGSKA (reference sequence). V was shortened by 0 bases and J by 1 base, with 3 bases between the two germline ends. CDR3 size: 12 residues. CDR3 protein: CSAREGNTEAFF. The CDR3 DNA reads TGCAGTGCTAGAGAAGGGAACACTGAAGCTTTCTTT.

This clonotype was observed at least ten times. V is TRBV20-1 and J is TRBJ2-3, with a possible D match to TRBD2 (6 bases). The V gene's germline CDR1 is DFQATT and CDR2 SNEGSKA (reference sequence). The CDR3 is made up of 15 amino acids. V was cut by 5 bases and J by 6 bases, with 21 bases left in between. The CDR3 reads CSAPLGTPPTDTQYF. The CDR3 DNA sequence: TGCAGTGCTCCGCTCGGGACTCCTCCAACCGATACGCAGTATTTT.

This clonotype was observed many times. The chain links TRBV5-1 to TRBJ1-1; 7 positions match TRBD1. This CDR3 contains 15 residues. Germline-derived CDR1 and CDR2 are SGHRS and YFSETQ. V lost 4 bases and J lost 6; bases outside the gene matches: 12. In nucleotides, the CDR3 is TGCGCCAGCAGCCTCTACCCGGACAGGCTCGCTGAAGCTTTCTTT. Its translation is CASSLYPDRLAEAFF.

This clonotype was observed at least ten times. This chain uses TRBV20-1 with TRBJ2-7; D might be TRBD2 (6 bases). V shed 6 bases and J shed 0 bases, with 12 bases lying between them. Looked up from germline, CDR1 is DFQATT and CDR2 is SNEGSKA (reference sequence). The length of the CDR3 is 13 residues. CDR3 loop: CSASGVVSYEQYF. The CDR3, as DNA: TGCAGTGCCTCGGGAGTCGTCTCCTACGAGCAGTACTTC.

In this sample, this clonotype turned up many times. CDR3 in amino acids: CASSLMGGDNSPLHF. The CDR3 DNA sequence: TGTGCCAGCAGCTTAATGGGCGGGGACAATTCACCCCTCCACTTT. The chain joins TRBV7-3 to TRBJ1-6; perhaps TRBD1 as D (5 bases). Trimming removed 1 base at V and 7 bases at J, with 11 bases between. Germline CDR1 reads SGHTA; CDR2 reads FQGTGA. The CDR3 is 15 residues long.